A single sample gave rise to the 12 T cell receptor beta chains below, sequenced in a study of shared clonotypes between healthy human individuals. Clones were sequenced by immunoSEQ multiplex PCR, and TCRdb holds only the in-frame ones, with some missing. Here the sample spans 1.5 million to 2.5 million clones, about 95% being singletons. CD45RO-negative, CCR7-positively selected cells formed the naive CD8 fraction, excluding terminally differentiated effector memory CD45RA+ cells. The specimen sequenced was naive CD8+ T cells sorted from blood. The receptor set was obtained from a man younger than 35 in good health.

The rearrangement joins TRBV6-5 to TRBJ2-3; 10 nucleotides line up with TRBD2. With V trimmed by 5 bases and J by 5 bases, 4 bases remained unmatched. The CDR3 sequence is 14 residues long. The germline gives CDR1 MNHEY, CDR2 SVGAGI. The CDR3 DNA follows: TGTGCCAGCAGTCTAGCGGGGGCGGGAGATACGCAGTATTTT. Residues: CASSLAGAGDTQYF.

CDR3 residues: CASGLVDGIGTEAFF. CDR3 in DNA: TGTGCTAGTGGTTTGGTGGACGGAATCGGGACTGAAGCTTTCTTT. The chain carries TRBV12-5 and TRBJ1-1; no firm D call. In germline, CDR1 is LGHNT, CDR2 FRNRAP. V dropped 0 bases and J dropped 5 bases, with 13 bases sitting between them. This CDR3 spans 15 amino acids.

In this sample, this clone turned up once. The chain couples TRBV2 to TRBJ2-1, with D perhaps matching TRBD2 (6 bases). The length of the CDR3 is 19 residues. CDR1 SNHLY and CDR2 FYNNEI come from the germline V gene. Trimming left V 4 bases short and J 2 bases short, with 24 bases between. CDR3 sequence: CASSGTLEEGLGTYNEQFF. DNA of the CDR3: TGTGCCAGCAGTGGGACATTGGAGGAGGGCCTTGGAACCTACAATGAGCAGTTCTTC.

V gene TRBV7-9 combines with J gene TRBJ2-7; D tentatively fits TRBD1 or TRBD2 (5 bases each). From germline, CDR1 is SEHNR and CDR2 FQNEAQ (reference sequence). Trimming pared 7 bases from V and 1 base from J, leaving 11 bases between. This CDR3 has 13 residues. The CDR3 sequence: CASTQGRSYEQYF. Here the CDR3 DNA reads TGTGCCAGCACCCAGGGACGTTCCTACGAGCAGTACTTC. Full variable domain (rest looked up from reference TRBV7-9 and TRBJ2-7): DTGVSQNPRHKITKRGQNVTFRCDPISEHNRLYWYRQTLGQGPEFLTYFQNEAQLEKSRLLSDRFSAERPKGSFSTLEIQRTEQGDSAMYLCASTQGRSYEQYFGPGTRLTVT.

The CDR3 here is CASSQDLLQEEQYF. The CDR3 nucleotides are TGCGCCAGCAGCCAAGATCTCCTGCAGGAAGAGCAGTACTTC. The chain joins TRBV4-1 to TRBJ2-7, with unresolved D. The CDR3 covers 14 residues. Germline CDR1 is MGHRA and CDR2 is YSYEKL. The germline V and J ends were trimmed by 0 bases and 7 bases, with 13 bases remaining between them.

This rearrangement joins TRBV30 to TRBJ1-4; D not certain. This CDR3 contains 15 residues. Germline CDR1 reads GTSNPN; CDR2 reads SVGIG (reference sequence). Trimming stripped 5 bases from V and 7 bases from J, with 20 bases between. The CDR3 loop is CAWDGEGLGPEKLFF. In DNA, the CDR3 is TGTGCCTGGGACGGAGAGGGTCTCGGGCCTGAAAAACTGTTTTTT. Filled out from reference TRBV30 and TRBJ1-4, the complete variable domain reads SQTIHQWPATLVQPVGSPLSLECTVEGTSNPNLYWYRQAAGRGLQLLFYSVGIGQISSEVPQNLSASRPQDRQFILSSKKLLLSDSGFYLCAWDGEGLGPEKLFFGSGTQLSVL.

V usage is TRBV11-2 and J usage is TRBJ2-5; D gene uncertain. The CDR3 contains 13 residues. Germline lookup yields CDR1 SGHAT and CDR2 FQNNGV. V was cut by 5 bases and J by 5 bases, with 12 bases left in between. CDR3 amino acids: CASSPSGWETQYF. The CDR3 bases are TGTGCCAGCAGCCCCTCCGGTTGGGAGACCCAGTACTTC. The whole variable domain, remainder taken from reference TRBV11-2 and TRBJ2-5, is EAGVAQSPRYKIIEKRQSVAFWCNPISGHATLYWYQQILGQGPKLLIQFQNNGVVDDSQLPKDRFSAERLKGVDSTLKIQPAKLEDSAVYLCASSPSGWETQYFGPGTRLLVL.

The chain employs TRBV2 and TRBJ2-7; D might be TRBD1 (6 bases). The CDR3 is 15 amino acids. V gave up 4 bases and J gave up 2 bases, with 15 bases separating them. Germline V gives CDR1 SNHLY, CDR2 FYNNEI. The CDR3 sequence is CASSGKDRDTYEQYF. The DNA of the CDR3 is TGTGCCAGCAGTGGAAAGGACAGAGACACCTACGAGCAGTACTTC.

Remarks on this clone: Other DNA sequences in this specimen translate into the identical CDR3. This chain joins TRBV10-1 and TRBJ2-7; no clear D. The CDR3 consists of 12 residues. The germline gives CDR1 WNHNN, CDR2 SYGVQD (reference sequence). The V end was cut by 2 bases, the J end by 4 bases, with 6 bases between. In nucleotides, the CDR3 is TGCGCCAGCAGTGAGACCGGGTACGAGCAGTACTTC. It encodes CASSETGYEQYF.

This sequence joins TRBV14 and TRBJ1-1; possibly TRBD1 for D (5 bases). The CDR3 has 17 residues. Trimming stripped 0 bases from V and 1 base from J, with 15 bases between. Germline CDR1 reads SGHDN; CDR2 reads FVKESK. This CDR3 reads CASSQDWLGETNTEAFF. The CDR3 nucleotides are TGTGCCAGCAGCCAAGATTGGTTAGGGGAGACGAACACTGAAGCTTTCTTT.

The chain is built from TRBV7-2 and TRBJ2-1; 14 bases line up with TRBD2. With 3 bases clipped from V and 5 bases from J, the junction kept 3 bases outside the gene matches. CDR1 and CDR2 (germline): SGHTA, FQGNSA. The CDR3 contains 16 residues. The CDR3 nucleotides read TGTGCCAGCAGCTTTGGACTAGCGGGAGGCCACAATGAGCAGTTCTTC. Its protein is CASSFGLAGGHNEQFF.

This clone was found once. This sequence joins TRBV7-8 and TRBJ1-3; 8 bases are shared with TRBD1. The length of the CDR3 is 16 residues. The germline gives CDR1 SGHVS, CDR2 FQNEAQ. J was trimmed by 3 bases and V by 4 bases; bases with no gene match: 8. CDR3 sequence reads: CASSSEQGALGNTIYF. In nucleotides, the CDR3 is TGTGCCAGCAGCTCAGAGCAGGGGGCGCTTGGAAACACCATATATTTT.